These 8 T cell receptor beta chains were sequenced from one sample in a study of blood T cells in healthy people across ages (dated by TCRdb to the mid-2010s). Library construction relied on 5' RACE. Instrument on record: Illumina HiSeq 2500. A second 7 to 11 cycle PCR used a sample-barcoded 5' primer and a J-beta primer mix. TCRdb trimmed the raw reads at Q25, called clones with MiXCR and kept productive beta chains. Duplicate CDR3 protein sequences are folded into a single record with the most common DNA and genes. The sample table shows 1.5 million to 2 million distinct CDR3 sequences, and approximately 28% are seen once. Clones ranked in the top ten supply over 7% of the sample. The sample comprised blood. The receptors derive from a woman aged 25 to 39 in good health.

The chain employs TRBV18 and TRBJ1-5, with 7 positions matching TRBD1. The CDR3 loop spans 16 amino acids. Germline values: CDR1 KGHSH, CDR2 LQKENI. V lost 4 bases and J lost 4; bases outside the gene matches: 10. The chain's CDR3 is CASSLATATGNQPQHF. For the CDR3, the DNA is TGTGCCAGCTCACTAGCGACCGCGACAGGGAATCAGCCCCAGCATTTT. Supplemented by reference TRBV18 and TRBJ1-5, the full variable domain reads NAGVMQNPRHLVRRRGQEARLRCSPMKGHSHVYWYRQLPEEGLKFMVYLQKENIIDESGMPKERFSAEFPKEGPSILRIQQVVRGDSAAYFCASSLATATGNQPQHFGDGTRLSIL.

This clonotype was detected a few times. The V and J genes are TRBV4-3 and TRBJ2-1; D not certain. The CDR3 runs to 13 residues. The ends were cut back, 2 bases at V and 5 bases at J, with 7 bases in the middle. Germline V lookup: CDR1 LGHNA, CDR2 YSLEER. The CDR3 here is CASSQFEDNEQFF. CDR3 nucleotides: TGCGCCAGCAGCCAATTCGAGGACAATGAGCAGTTCTTC.

This clonotype was detected only a few times. This chain uses TRBV5-1 with TRBJ1-1; maybe TRBD1 (5 bases). Germline loops: CDR1 SGHRS, CDR2 YFSETQ. Trimming pared 4 bases from V and 2 bases from J, leaving 12 bases between. CDR3 length: 14 amino acids. The CDR3 loop reads CASSRGPPNTEAFF. CDR3 in DNA: TGCGCCAGCAGCAGGGGACCGCCTAACACTGAAGCTTTCTTT.

The rearrangement joins TRBV7-9 to TRBJ2-5; a possible D gene is TRBD2 (6 bases). This CDR3 contains 15 residues. Germline values: CDR1 SEHNR, CDR2 FQNEAQ (reference sequence). V gave up 5 bases and J gave up 5 bases, with 18 bases separating them. In DNA form, the CDR3 reads TGTGCCAGCAGCCCCAGGGTGACGGGGGAGGAGACCCAGTACTTC. Its translation is CASSPRVTGEETQYF.

The genes are TRBV18 and TRBJ2-4; D possibly matches TRBD1 or TRBD2 (6 bases each). Germline CDR1 is KGHSH and CDR2 is LQKENI. The CDR3 has 15 residues. Trimming stripped 4 bases from V and 6 bases from J, with 16 bases between. The CDR3 DNA follows: TGTGCCAGCTCACTGGGACACGGGGGATTAAACATTCAGTACTTC. Translating gives CASSLGHGGLNIQYF.

The chain joins TRBV5-1 to TRBJ2-7, with D perhaps given as TRBD1 or TRBD2 (6 bases each). The V gene lost 5 bases and the J gene lost 4 bases, with 16 bases spanning the gap. Germline V gives CDR1 SGHRS, CDR2 YFSETQ. The CDR3 loop spans 14 amino acids. The CDR3 region is CASSNFGGVYEQYF. As DNA, the CDR3 is TGCGCCAGCAGTAACTTCGGGGGCGTGTACGAGCAGTACTTC.

This clonotype was seen a few times. The rearrangement links TRBV5-1 to TRBJ2-3; TRBD2 is a possible D gene (5 bases). Trimming removed 6 bases at V and 3 bases at J, with 8 bases between. Per the germline V gene, CDR1 is SGHRS and CDR2 is YFSETQ. This CDR3 is built from 12 residues. CDR3 in amino acids: CASNGETDTQYF. CDR3 DNA: TGCGCCAGCAATGGGGAGACAGATACGCAGTATTTT.

Concerning this clonotype itself: It may be a read error: a sequence one base away is much more abundant. The chain is built from TRBV5-1 and TRBJ2-7, with a tentative D call TRBD2 (5 bases). Trimming shortened V by 10 bases and J by 3 bases, and 14 bases separated the two germline ends. Germline V lookup: CDR1 SGHRS, CDR2 YFSETQ. The length of the CDR3 is 12 residues. The CDR3: CAGSAGVYEQYF. Written as DNA, the CDR3 is TGCGCCGGCTCTGCCGGGGTCTACGAGCAGTACTTC.